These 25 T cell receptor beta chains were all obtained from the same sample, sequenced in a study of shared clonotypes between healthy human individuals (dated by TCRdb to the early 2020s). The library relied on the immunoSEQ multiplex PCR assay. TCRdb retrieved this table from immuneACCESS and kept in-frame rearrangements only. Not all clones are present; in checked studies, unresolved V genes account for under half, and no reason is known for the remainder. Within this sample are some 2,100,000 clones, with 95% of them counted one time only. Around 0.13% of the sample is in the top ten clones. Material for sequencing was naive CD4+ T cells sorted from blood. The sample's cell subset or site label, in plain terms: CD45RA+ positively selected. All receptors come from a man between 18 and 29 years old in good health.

The CDR3 sequence is CARSPGQAGGYTF. For the CDR3, the DNA is TGTGCCAGAAGCCCCGGACAGGCGGGTGGCTACACCTTC. The V gene is TRBV5-3, the J gene TRBJ1-2, with TRBD1 matching over 7 bases. TRBV5-3 is given ORF status, its function remaining uncertain. The CDR3 is 13 residues long. V lost 4 bases, J lost 7 bases, and 7 bases stayed unmatched.

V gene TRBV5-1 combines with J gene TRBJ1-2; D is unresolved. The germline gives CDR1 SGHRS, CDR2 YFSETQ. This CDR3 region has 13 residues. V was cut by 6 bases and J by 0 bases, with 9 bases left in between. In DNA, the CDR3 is TGCGCCAGCAAAATAGGTACTAACTATGGCTACACCTTC. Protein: CASKIGTNYGYTF.

The chain's CDR3 is CASSLADRDTGELFF. For the CDR3, the DNA is TGTGCCAGCAGCTTGGCCGACAGGGACACCGGGGAGCTGTTTTTT. The gene calls are TRBV5-4 and TRBJ2-2; TRBD1 matches 7 bases. The trim removed 0 bases at V and 3 bases at J, leaving 2 bases unmatched. CDR1 and CDR2 (germline): SGHNT, YYREEE (reference sequence). This CDR3 has 15 residues.

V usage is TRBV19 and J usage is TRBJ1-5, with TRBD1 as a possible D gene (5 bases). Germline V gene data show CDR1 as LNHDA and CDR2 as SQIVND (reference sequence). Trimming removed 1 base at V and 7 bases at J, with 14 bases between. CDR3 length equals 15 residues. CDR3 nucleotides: TGTGCCAGTAGTATAGCCAACGGGGCTATACAGCCCCAGCATTTT. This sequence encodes CASSIANGAIQPQHF.

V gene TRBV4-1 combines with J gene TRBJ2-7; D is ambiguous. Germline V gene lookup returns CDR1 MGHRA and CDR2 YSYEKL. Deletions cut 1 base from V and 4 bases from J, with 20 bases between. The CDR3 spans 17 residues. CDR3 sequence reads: CASSQGSRPPGSYEQYF. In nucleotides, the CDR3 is TGCGCCAGCAGCCAAGGCTCTAGGCCACCCGGATCTTACGAGCAGTACTTC.

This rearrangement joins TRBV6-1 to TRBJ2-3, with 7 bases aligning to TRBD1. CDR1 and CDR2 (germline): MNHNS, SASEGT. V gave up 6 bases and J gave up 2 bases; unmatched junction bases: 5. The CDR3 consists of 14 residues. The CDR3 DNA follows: TGTGCCAGCAGCGGGACAGCTCTCACAGATACGCAGTATTTT. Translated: CASSGTALTDTQYF.

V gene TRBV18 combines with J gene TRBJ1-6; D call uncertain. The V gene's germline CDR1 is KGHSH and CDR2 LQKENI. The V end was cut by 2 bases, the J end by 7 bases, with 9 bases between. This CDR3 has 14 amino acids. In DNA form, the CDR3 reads TGTGCCAGCTCACCAAATCACAGCAATTCACCCCTCCACTTT. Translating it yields CASSPNHSNSPLHF.

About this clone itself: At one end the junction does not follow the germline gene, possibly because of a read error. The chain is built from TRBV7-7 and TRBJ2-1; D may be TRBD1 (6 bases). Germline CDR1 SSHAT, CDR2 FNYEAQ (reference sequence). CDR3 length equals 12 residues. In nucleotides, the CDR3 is TGTGCTAGCAGCAACAGGGACAATGAGCAGTTCTTC. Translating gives CASSNRDNEQFF.

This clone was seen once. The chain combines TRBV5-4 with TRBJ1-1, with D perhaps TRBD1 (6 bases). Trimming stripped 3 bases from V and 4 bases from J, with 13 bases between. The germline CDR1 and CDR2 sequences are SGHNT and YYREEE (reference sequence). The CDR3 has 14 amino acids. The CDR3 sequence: CASSSEQGVTEAFF. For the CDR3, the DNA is TGTGCCAGCAGCTCGGAACAGGGAGTCACTGAAGCTTTCTTT.

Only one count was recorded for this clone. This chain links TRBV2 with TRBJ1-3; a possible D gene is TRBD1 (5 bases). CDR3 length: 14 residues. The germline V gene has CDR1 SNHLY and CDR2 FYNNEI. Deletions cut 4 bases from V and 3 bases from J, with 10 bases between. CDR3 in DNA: TGTGCCAGCAGTGGGAGGGGCGATGGAAACACCATATATTTT. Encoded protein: CASSGRGDGNTIYF.

The CDR3 DNA reads as TGCGCCAGCAGCCAAGGTCAAGAGAGGGAGACCCAGTACTTC. As protein: CASSQGQERETQYF. J is TRBJ2-5 and V is TRBV4-1; D is undetermined. CDR1 MGHRA and CDR2 YSYEKL come from the germline V gene. Trimming removed 1 base from V and 5 bases from J, with 11 bases in between. The CDR3 consists of 14 residues.

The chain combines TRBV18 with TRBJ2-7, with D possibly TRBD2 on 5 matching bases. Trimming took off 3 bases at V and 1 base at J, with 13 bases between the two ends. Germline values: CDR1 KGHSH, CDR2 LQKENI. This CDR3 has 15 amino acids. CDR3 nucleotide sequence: TGTGCCAGCTCACCGGGCAGCGGAAATTCCTACGAGCAGTACTTC. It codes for CASSPGSGNSYEQYF.

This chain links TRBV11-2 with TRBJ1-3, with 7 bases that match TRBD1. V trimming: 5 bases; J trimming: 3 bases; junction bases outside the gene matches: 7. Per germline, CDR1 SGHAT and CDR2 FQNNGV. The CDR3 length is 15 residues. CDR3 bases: TGTGCCAGCAGCCTCGAGGGGGCTGATGGAAACACCATATATTTT. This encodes CASSLEGADGNTIYF.

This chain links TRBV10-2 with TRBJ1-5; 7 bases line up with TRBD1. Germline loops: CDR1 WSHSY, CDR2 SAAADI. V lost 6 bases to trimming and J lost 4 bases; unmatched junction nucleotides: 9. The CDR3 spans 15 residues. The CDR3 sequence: CASRDEGARNQPQHF. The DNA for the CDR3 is TGCGCCAGCAGGGATGAGGGGGCAAGGAATCAGCCCCAGCATTTT.

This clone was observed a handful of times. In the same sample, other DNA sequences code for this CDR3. The CDR3 here is CASSVSWGNQPQHF. For the CDR3, the DNA is TGTGCCAGCAGTGTCTCTTGGGGCAATCAGCCCCAGCATTTT. The V and J genes are TRBV6-1 and TRBJ1-5; unclear D gene. This CDR3 is 14 amino acids long. Trimming took 4 bases from V and 2 from J, leaving 9 bases between them. CDR1 and CDR2 from the germline V gene are MNHNS and SASEGT.

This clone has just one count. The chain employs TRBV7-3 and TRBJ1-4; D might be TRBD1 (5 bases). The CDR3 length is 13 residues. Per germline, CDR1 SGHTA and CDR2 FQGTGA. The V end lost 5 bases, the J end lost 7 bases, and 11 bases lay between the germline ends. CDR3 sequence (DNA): TGTGCCAGCAGCGCCGGGGGGAGTGAAAAACTGTTTTTT. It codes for CASSAGGSEKLFF.

Here the CDR3 DNA reads TGTGCCAGCAGCGGGGGTCCGGGGGAAGGACCCCTCCACTTT. Translating it yields CASSGGPGEGPLHF. The chain employs TRBV7-2 and TRBJ1-6; possible D gene TRBD1, 5 bases. CDR1 is SGHTA, CDR2 FQGNSA, per germline. V lost 5 bases and J 12 bases, leaving 17 bases between the germline ends. The CDR3 extends over 14 amino acids.

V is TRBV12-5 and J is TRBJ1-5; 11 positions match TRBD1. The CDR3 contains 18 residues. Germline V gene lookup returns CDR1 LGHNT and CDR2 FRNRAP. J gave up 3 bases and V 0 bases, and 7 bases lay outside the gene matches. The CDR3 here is CASGLVLGQGALNQPQHF. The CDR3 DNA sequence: TGTGCTAGTGGTTTGGTTTTAGGACAGGGGGCCCTCAATCAGCCCCAGCATTTT.

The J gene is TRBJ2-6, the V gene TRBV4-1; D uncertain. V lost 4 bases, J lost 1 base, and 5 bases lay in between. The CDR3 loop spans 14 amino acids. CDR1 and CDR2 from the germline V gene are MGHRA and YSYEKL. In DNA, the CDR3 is TGCGCCAGCAGCCCCAGGTCTGGGGCCAACGTCCTGACTTTC. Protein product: CASSPRSGANVLTF.

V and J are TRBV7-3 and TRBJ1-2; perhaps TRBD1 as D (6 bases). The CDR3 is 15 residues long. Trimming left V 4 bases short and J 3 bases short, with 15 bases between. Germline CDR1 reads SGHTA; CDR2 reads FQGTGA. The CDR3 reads CASSSYRRGDYGYTF. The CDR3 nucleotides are TGTGCCAGCAGCTCCTACAGGAGGGGGGACTATGGCTACACCTTC.

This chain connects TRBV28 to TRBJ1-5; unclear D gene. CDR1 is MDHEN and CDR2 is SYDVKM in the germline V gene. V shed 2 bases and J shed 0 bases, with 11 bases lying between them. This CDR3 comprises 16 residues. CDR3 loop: CASSLRGYYSNQPQHF. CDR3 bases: TGTGCCAGCAGTTTACGCGGATACTATAGCAATCAGCCCCAGCATTTT.

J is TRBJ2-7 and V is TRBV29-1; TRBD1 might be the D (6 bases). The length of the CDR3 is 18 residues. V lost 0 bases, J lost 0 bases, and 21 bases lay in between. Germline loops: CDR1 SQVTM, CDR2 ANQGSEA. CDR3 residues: CSVEDGALGAGDSYEQYF. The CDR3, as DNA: TGCAGCGTTGAAGATGGGGCCCTAGGAGCAGGGGACTCCTACGAGCAGTACTTC.

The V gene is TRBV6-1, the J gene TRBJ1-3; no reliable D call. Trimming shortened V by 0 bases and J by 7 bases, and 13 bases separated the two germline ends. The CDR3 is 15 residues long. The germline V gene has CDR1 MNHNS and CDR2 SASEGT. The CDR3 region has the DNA TGTGCCAGCAGTGAAGCGGGCAGTTTCATCAACACCATATATTTT. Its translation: CASSEAGSFINTIYF.

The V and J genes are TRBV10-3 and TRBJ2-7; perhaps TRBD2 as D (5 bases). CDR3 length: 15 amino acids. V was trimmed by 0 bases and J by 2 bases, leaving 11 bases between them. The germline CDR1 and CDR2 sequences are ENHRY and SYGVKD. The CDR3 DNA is TGTGCCATCAGTGAGTCGGACGGGAACCCCTACGAGCAGTACTTC. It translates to CAISESDGNPYEQYF.

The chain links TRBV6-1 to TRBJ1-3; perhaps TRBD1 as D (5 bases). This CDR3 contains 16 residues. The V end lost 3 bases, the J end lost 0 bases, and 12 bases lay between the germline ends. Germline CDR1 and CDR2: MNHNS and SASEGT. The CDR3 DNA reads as TGTGCCAGCAGTGATACGGGACGGAACTCTGGAAACACCATATATTTT. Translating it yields CASSDTGRNSGNTIYF.